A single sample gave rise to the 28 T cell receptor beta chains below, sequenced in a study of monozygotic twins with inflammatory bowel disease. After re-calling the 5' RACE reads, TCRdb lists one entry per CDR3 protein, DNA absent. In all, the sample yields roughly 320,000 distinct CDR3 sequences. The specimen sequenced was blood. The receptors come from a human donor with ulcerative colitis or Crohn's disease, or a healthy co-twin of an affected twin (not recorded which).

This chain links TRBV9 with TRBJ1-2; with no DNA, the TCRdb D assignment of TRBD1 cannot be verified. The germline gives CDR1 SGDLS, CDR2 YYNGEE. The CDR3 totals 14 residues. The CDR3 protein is CASSPSDTLYGYTF.

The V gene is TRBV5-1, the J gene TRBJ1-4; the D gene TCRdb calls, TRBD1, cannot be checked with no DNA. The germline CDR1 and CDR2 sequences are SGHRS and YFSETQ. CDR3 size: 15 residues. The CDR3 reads CASSSTQGPREKLFF.

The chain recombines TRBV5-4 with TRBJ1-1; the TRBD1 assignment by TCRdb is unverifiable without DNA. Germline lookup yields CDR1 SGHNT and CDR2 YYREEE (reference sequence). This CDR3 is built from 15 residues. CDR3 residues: CASSRDRQGNTEAFF.

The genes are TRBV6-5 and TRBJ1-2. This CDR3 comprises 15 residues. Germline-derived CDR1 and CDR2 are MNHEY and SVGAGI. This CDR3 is CASSYSFPKNYGYTF.

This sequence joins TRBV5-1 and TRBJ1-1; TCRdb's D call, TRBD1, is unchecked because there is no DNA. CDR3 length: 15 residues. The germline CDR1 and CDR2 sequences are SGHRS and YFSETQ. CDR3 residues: CASSLLQGANTEAFF.

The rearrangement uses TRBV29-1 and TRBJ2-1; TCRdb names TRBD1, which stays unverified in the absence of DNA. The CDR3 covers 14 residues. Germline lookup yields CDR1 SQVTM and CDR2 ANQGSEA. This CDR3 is CSGVYGTGDNEQFF.

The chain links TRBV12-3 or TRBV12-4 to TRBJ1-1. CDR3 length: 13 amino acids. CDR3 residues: CASSNSMYTEAFF.

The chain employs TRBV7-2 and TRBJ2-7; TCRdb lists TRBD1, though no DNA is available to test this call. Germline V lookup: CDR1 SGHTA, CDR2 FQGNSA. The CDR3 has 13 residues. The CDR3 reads CASSTGGVYEQYF.

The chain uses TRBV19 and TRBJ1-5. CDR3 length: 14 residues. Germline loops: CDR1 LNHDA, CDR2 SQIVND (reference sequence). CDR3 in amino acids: CASSIVPENQPQHF.

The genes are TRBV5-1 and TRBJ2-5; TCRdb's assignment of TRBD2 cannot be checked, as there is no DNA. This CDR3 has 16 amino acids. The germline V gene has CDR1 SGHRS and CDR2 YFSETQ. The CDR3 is CASTPGTSGYQETQYF.

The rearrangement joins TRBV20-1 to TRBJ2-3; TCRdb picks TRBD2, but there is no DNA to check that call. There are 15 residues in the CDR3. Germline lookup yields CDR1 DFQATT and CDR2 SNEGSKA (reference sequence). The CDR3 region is CSARVVGGLTDTQYF.

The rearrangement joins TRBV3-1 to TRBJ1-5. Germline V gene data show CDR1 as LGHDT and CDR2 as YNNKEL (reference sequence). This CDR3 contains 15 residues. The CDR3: CASSQDGGGNQPQHF.

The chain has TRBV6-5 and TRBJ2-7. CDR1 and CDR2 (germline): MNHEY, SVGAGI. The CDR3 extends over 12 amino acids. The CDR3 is CASSRGLYEQYF.

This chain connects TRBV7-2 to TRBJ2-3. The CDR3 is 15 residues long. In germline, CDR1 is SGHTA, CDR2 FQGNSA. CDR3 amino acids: CASSLRSANGDTQYF. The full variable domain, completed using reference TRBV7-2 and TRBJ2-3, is GAGVSQSPSNKVTEKGKDVELRCDPISGHTALYWYRQSLGQGLEFLIYFQGNSAPDKSGLPSDRFSAERTGGSVSTLTIQRTQQEDSAVYLCASSLRSANGDTQYFGPGTRLTVL.

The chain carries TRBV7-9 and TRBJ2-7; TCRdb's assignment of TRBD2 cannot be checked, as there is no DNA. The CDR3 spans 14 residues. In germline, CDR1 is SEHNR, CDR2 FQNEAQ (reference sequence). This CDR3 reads CASSLAEGSHEQYF.

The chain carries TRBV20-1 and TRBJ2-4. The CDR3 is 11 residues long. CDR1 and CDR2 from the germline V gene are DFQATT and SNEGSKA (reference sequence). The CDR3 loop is CSAEIKNIQYF.

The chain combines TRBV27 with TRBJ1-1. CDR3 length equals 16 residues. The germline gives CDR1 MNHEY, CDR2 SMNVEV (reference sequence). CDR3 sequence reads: CASTNYSGGVPTEAFF.

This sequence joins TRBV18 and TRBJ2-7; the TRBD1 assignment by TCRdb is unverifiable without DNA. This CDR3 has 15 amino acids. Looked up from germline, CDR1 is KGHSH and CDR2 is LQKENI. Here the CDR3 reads CASSPTGPPTYEQYF.

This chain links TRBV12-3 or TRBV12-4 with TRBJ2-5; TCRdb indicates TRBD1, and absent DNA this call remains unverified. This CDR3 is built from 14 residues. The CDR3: CASRVQGGAETQYF.

CDR3 loop: CASSTQGNFYGYTF. The chain recombines TRBV6-2 or TRBV6-3 with TRBJ1-2. CDR3 length: 14 residues. Germline loops: CDR1 MNHEY, CDR2 SVGEGT.

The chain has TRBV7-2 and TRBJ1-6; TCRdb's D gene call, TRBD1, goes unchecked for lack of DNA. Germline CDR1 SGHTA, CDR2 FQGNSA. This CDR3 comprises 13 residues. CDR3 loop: CASSSRGASPLHF.

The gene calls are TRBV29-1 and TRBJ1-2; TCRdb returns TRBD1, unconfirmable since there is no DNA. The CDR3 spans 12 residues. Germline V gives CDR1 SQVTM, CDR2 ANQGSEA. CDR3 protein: CSGGQEGGGYTF.

The CDR3 loop reads CASSFSPVLAGATYNEQFF. This chain links TRBV27 with TRBJ2-1; with no DNA, the TCRdb D assignment of TRBD2 cannot be verified. From germline, CDR1 is MNHEY and CDR2 SMNVEV (reference sequence). This CDR3 has 19 residues.

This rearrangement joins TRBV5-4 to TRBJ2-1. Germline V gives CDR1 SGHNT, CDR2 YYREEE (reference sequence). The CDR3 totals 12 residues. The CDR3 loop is CASSLERGEQFF.

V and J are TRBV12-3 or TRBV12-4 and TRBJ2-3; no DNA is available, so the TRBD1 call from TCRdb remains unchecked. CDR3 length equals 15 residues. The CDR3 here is CASRSRDRAGNTQYF.

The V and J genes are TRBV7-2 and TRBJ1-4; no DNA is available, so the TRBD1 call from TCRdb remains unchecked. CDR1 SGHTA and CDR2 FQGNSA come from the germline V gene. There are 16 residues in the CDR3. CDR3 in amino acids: CASSPNPLQGGKKLFF. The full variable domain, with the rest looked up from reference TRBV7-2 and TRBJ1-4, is GAGVSQSPSNKVTEKGKDVELRCDPISGHTALYWYRQSLGQGLEFLIYFQGNSAPDKSGLPSDRFSAERTGGSVSTLTIQRTQQEDSAVYLCASSPNPLQGGKKLFFGSGTQLSVL.

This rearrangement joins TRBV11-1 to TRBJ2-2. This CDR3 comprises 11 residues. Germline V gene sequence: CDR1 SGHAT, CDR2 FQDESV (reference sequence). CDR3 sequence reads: CASSWHGELFF.

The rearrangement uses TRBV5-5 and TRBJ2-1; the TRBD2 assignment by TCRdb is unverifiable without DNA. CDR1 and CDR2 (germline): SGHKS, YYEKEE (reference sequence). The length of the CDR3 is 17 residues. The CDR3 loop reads CASPGRSTSGTYNEQFF.